These 3 T cell receptor beta chains were all obtained from the same sample, sequenced in a study of PD-1 blockade in classical Hodgkin lymphoma. Time point noted: cycle 4 day 1 (C4D1), after less than 7 weeks of nivolumab. Every single patient, without exception, relapsed after autologous stem cell transplantation, and brentuximab vedotin exposure varied. Profiled with immunoSEQ multiplex PCR; TCRdb holds only in-frame clones, not every one. The sample has about 110,000 clones, around 90% seen once; the top ten hold 15% to 20%. The sequences come from peripheral blood mononuclear cells (PBMCs), collected before the fourth cycle of nivolumab. These TCRs come from a human donor with classical Hodgkin lymphoma.

V is TRBV6-5 and J is TRBJ1-1; 7 positions match TRBD1. Germline CDR1 reads MNHEY; CDR2 reads SVGAGI. The CDR3 runs to 15 residues. J lost 1 base, V lost 4 bases, and 6 bases had no gene match. CDR3 loop: CASSSQTGPNTEAFF. CDR3 bases: TGTGCCAGCAGTTCACAGACAGGGCCGAACACTGAAGCTTTCTTT.

The chain joins TRBV27 to TRBJ1-2; tentative D call: TRBD1 (5 bases). The germline V gene encodes CDR1 MNHEY and CDR2 SMNVEV (reference sequence). V lost 4 bases to trimming and J lost 4 bases, with 10 bases between them. The CDR3 spans 13 residues. Here the CDR3 DNA reads TGTGCCAGCAGTTGGGGGATCGGCTATGGCTACACCTTC. This gives the protein CASSWGIGYGYTF.

The chain uses TRBV23-1 and TRBJ1-1, with 9 bases matching TRBD1. TRBV23-1 is given ORF status, its function remaining uncertain. The CDR3 spans 17 residues. V shed 3 bases, J shed 5 bases, and the junction held 13 bases outside the gene matches. The CDR3 is CASSQIGGTGRDTEAFF. For the CDR3, the DNA is TGCGCCAGCAGTCAGATCGGAGGGACAGGGCGAGATACTGAAGCTTTCTTT.